This T cell receptor beta chain comes out of a study of T-cell reconstitution after alpha-beta-depleted transplantation in children. Concerning this clonotype itself: Its antigen is not known.

This CDR3 has 15 amino acids. CDR1 and CDR2 (germline): DFQATT, SNEGSKA (reference sequence). Germline trimming cut 2 bases from V and 9 bases from J; bases unmatched to any gene: 16. General study results and limits: T-cell counts and diversity at one year post-transplant came mainly from newly produced T cells. Surviving recipient T cells and thymic progenitors accounted for the high day-60 TCRbeta diversity observed in some patients. In patients about two months after transplant, alpha-beta T cells reportedly arose from several hundred expanded graft clones.

Unique molecular identifiers were incorporated when the TCRbeta library was constructed. TCRdb fed the PCR reads into MiXCR, producing one record per CDR3 protein. Altogether about 300,000 distinct CDR3 sequences are present, roughly 7.8% being singletons, with the ten largest covering about 8.2%. Sequenced material: peripheral blood, taken 360 days after TCRalphabeta/CD19-depleted stem cell transplant. The chain combines TRBV20-1 with TRBJ2-7, with 7 bases fitting TRBD1. This receptor was identified in a female patient between 2 and 10 years old who had a stem cell transplant for Fanconi anemia, so the T cells may come from the graft donor. The CDR3 here is CSARNFQGVGTAQYF. In nucleotides, the CDR3 is TGCAGTGCTAGAAATTTCCAGGGGGTCGGGACAGCGCAGTACTTC.